The clone carrying this T cell receptor (beta chain) was seen ten or more times. The antigen is unknown. The entry originates in a study of early T cells in non-severe SARS-CoV-2 infection. The overall study: Sequencing used unsorted whole-blood bulk RNA, so chains lack pairing.

Trimming removed 0 bases at V and 0 bases at J, with 6 bases between. The CDR3 is 14 amino acids. The germline CDR1 and CDR2 sequences are KGHSH and LQKENI. Attachment of unique molecular identifiers to individual cDNA molecules was performed. MiXCR, applied by TCRdb to the 5' RACE reads, yields one record per CDR3 protein. The data show approximately 29,000 distinct CDR3 sequences, with approximately 5% seen just once and 5.2% held by the top ten. Study findings and constraints: Using VDJdb, the matching emphasized anti-spike CD8 responses while missing private and CD4 specificities.

Sequenced: whole blood. The rearrangement uses TRBV18 and TRBJ2-7; D not certain. This sequence was found in an adult who was a healthcare worker with PCR-confirmed SARS-CoV-2 infection or an uninfected control (not recorded which). The CDR3 is CASSPPSASYEQYF. In DNA, the CDR3 is TGTGCCAGCTCACCACCGTCAGCCTCCTACGAGCAGTACTTC. Full variable domain (rest looked up from reference TRBV18 and TRBJ2-7): NAGVMQNPRHLVRRRGQEARLRCSPMKGHSHVYWYRQLPEEGLKFMVYLQKENIIDESGMPKERFSAEFPKEGPSILRIQQVVRGDSAAYFCASSPPSASYEQYFGPGTRLTVT.